This T cell receptor (beta chain) comes out of a study of shared clonotypes between healthy human individuals (dated by TCRdb to 2020 to 2021). Context from the whole study: A few men and a couple of women, aged 18 to 49 years, made up the cohort. To increase sequencing depth and limit assay-specific biases, different laboratories used diverse techniques to prepare libraries and sequence TCR repertoires. Between about 0.85 and 10 billion PBMCs per donor were obtained by leukapheresis. Blood TCR repertoires of 5 or 6 healthy adults were deeply sequenced to estimate repertoire size and the extent of clonotype sharing between individuals. For each donor, three plates each were used for CD4 naive and CD4 memory, two plates were used for CD8 naive, and one plate was used for CD8 memory. What the research found in general, with its limitations: Estimated clonotype richness was generally larger for naive than for memory subsets. Pairwise subsampling led to the expectation that sequencing depth would affect the degree of clonotype sharing among donors. Clonotypes shared by all four sorted-subset donors showed higher generation probabilities than non-shared clonotypes. About 5% of naive CD4, 3.5% of naive CD8, approximately 2.2% of memory CD4, and more than 0.35% of memory CD8 clonotypes were shared across several donors. Incomplete sequencing was indicated by rarefaction of sorted-subset datasets, despite the large sequencing depth. The genetic and exposure-history diversity represented was limited by the small number of donors. Only blood was sampled, and tissue TCR repertoires likely differ from those in blood.

From the cysteine up to the phenylalanine, the CDR3 has a length of 12 residues. Just CDR3 DNA is preserved here, 36 bases in frame from base 1. Taken from the germline V gene (reference sequence), the CDR1 and CDR2 loops are GTSNPN and SVGIG. V loses 0 bases of germline sequence and J loses 2 bases, and the interval between the two ends is 4 bases. Note on this clone: Its recognized antigen is unknown. Nothing much larger sits one base from this clone, and base qualities are not available. This CDR3 is also generated by other DNA sequences in the sample.

TCR CDR3 regions were amplified from genomic DNA by multiplex PCR using the deep immunoSEQ assay. Extracted genomic DNA from each cell subset was spread evenly across all wells of several immunoSEQ 96-well plates, with each plate serving as a replicate. Each replicate PCR for sorted subsets received approximately 200 ng genomic DNA, equal to 28,000 or so T cell genomes. Purified libraries were measured with a Qubit 3.0 fluorometer, size-checked on a Bioanalyzer 2100, and measured again with the KAPA Library Quantification kit. Every immunoSEQ 96-well plate was sequenced on a separate single-read 150-cycle Illumina NextSeq 550 flow cell. In the source study's methods: Because the immunoSEQ output held only junctional sequences and lacked quality scores, the filtering could not match the filtering applied to full-length reads. To assign V/J genes and CDR3, sequences were annotated using PyIR, a Python wrapper for IgBLAST v1.9, with IMGT germline references. Any read was removed if the V/J assignment was weak (E-value above 1e-6), the CDR3 was missing, or the read contained stop codons, out-of-frame junctions, or ambiguous translated residues. V3J clonotypes were defined as sequences sharing an identical inferred V gene, J gene, and CDR3 amino acid sequence. Percentage overlap between repertoires was calculated by dividing the number of shared unique clonotypes by the size of the smaller repertoire. RTK rarefaction, the Chao1 estimator, and Recon v2.1 estimates of unobserved clonotypes were used to assess repertoire richness. OLGA was used to compute generation probabilities for all TCRbeta clonotypes that the gDNA method yielded from a handful of donors. The table was pulled from immuneACCESS by TCRdb, which kept in-frame rearrangements only. Such tables lose some clones; where checked, under half of the loss comes from unresolved V genes, and the rest has no known cause. From that table come the V and J calls and clone size; the DNA was used to work out D and trimming. In all, the sample holds about 2.5 million clones, and roughly 90% of those were seen once. The ten largest clones add up to about 0.36% of the sample.

Donors were healthy HIV-negative adults with no recently reported acute infections or vaccinations. All donors were Caucasian adults living in Nashville, Tennessee, USA. CD4+ T cells were enriched through magnetic negative selection, after which naive cells were positively selected on CD45RA and the remaining negative fraction served as the memory subset. Blood was obtained by leukapheresis, after which PBMCs were separated by Ficoll-Histopaque density gradient centrifugation and cryopreserved in liquid nitrogen vapor phase. Analytical flow cytometry was used to check the purity and quantity of every magnetically sorted T cell population. Genomic DNA was isolated from each sorted fraction and quantified by UV absorbance on a Nanodrop 2000c.

The V and J genes are TRBV30 and TRBJ2-5, with the identity of the D gene unclear. Sequences were obtained from naive CD4+ T cells from PBMCs. In light of the paper, this sample's cell subset or site label describes: CD45RA+ positively selected. This TCR came from a man between 18 and 35 years old in good health. Some clones in this sample may be carry-over from other donors' samples. The nucleotide sequence reads TGTGCCTGGAGTGTATCACAAGAGACCCAGTACTTC. This encodes CAWSVSQETQYF.